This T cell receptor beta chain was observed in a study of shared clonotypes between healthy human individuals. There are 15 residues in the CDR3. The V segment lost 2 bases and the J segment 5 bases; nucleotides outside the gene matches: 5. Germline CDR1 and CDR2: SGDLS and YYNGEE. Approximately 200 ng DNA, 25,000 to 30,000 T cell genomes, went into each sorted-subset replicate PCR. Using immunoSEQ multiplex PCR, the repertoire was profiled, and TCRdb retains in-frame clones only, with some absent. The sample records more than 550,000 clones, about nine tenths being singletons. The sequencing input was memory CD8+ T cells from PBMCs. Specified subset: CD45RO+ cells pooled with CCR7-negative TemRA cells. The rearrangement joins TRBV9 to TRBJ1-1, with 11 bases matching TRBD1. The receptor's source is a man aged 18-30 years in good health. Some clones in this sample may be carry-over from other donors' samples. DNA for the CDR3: TGTGCCAGCAGCGTGGAGGACAGGGGGCCTACTGAAGCTTTCTTT. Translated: CASSVEDRGPTEAFF.